The 23 T cell receptor beta chains in this list originate from one sample, sequenced in a study of control samples from healthy donors and cancer patients. Assay: immunoSEQ multiplex PCR; the TCRdb copy retains only in-frame clones and omits some. The sample shows 150,000 or so clones, just under 95% of them seen only once. The source material was blood. The origin of the receptors is a woman aged 40 to 55 in good health.

The chain links TRBV6-5 to TRBJ2-3; D is ambiguous. The germline gives CDR1 MNHEY, CDR2 SVGAGI. V was trimmed by 4 bases and J by 3 bases, leaving 8 bases between them. The CDR3 is 13 amino acids. CDR3 sequence: CASSLGETDTQYF. CDR3 DNA: TGTGCCAGCAGTTTGGGCGAGACAGATACGCAGTATTTT.

V and J are TRBV6-2 or TRBV6-3 and TRBJ1-5; a possible D gene is TRBD1 (5 bases). The ends were cut back, 3 bases at V and 1 base at J, with 10 bases in the middle. Germline-derived CDR1 and CDR2 are MNHEY and SVGEGT. There are 15 residues in the CDR3. CDR3: CASSYRGSSNQPQHF. Written as DNA, the CDR3 is TGTGCCAGCAGTTATCGGGGGAGCAGCAATCAGCCCCAGCATTTT.

The chain recombines TRBV5-1 with TRBJ2-3; D possibly matches TRBD1 or TRBD2 (6 bases each). The CDR3 contains 13 residues. Germline CDR1 is SGHRS and CDR2 is YFSETQ. The V end was cut by 3 bases, the J end by 5 bases, with 10 bases between. The CDR3 reads CASSSGGRDTQYF. The CDR3 region has the DNA TGCGCCAGCAGCTCCGGGGGCAGAGATACGCAGTATTTT.

V usage is TRBV5-6 and J usage is TRBJ1-1; 11 bases align to TRBD1. The germline gives CDR1 SGHDT, CDR2 YYEEEE. J lost 4 bases, V lost 3 bases, and 5 bases had no gene match. The CDR3 has 15 residues. The CDR3 DNA follows: TGTGCCAGCAGCTCAGGACAGGGGGCAGTCACTGAAGCTTTCTTT. Its protein product is CASSSGQGAVTEAFF.

As regards this clone: One end of the junction is discordant with germline, which a read error may explain. The genes are TRBV5-4 and TRBJ2-6, with D hard to call. Germline loops: CDR1 SGHNT, CDR2 YYREEE (reference sequence). The CDR3 has 15 amino acids. The CDR3, as DNA: TGTGCCAGCAGCTCCGCTCCCTCTGAGGCCAACGTCCTGACTTTC. Residues: CASSSAPSEANVLTF.

The gene calls are TRBV27 and TRBJ1-2; D remains ambiguous. The CDR3 contains 16 residues. Germline values: CDR1 MNHEY, CDR2 SMNVEV (reference sequence). V was clipped by 3 bases and J by 2 bases, with 16 bases between them. The CDR3 is CASSFSPDGLNYGYTF. Written as DNA, the CDR3 is TGTGCCAGCAGTTTCTCGCCCGACGGACTGAACTATGGCTACACCTTC.

The chain joins TRBV7-9 to TRBJ2-3; D gene unclear. Germline CDR1 and CDR2: SEHNR and FQNEAQ (reference sequence). The CDR3 spans 15 residues. V lost 2 bases, J lost 2 bases, and 11 bases lay in between. The CDR3 bases are TGTGCCAGCAGCTTATTTGGGGTCCCCACAGATACGCAGTATTTT. The encoded protein is CASSLFGVPTDTQYF.

This rearrangement joins TRBV12-1 to TRBJ2-7. TRBV12-1 is annotated as a pseudogene. The CDR3 has 15 residues. The CDR3 here is CASSFGGPSKARRYF. The CDR3 DNA reads as TGTGCCAGCAGCTTTGGAGGACCCTCTAAGGCGAGGCGGTACTTC.

The chain employs TRBV3-1 (or the pseudogene TRBV3-2) and TRBJ1-2, with D possibly being TRBD1 (5 bases). CDR3 length equals 11 residues. The V gene lost 5 bases and the J gene lost 8 bases, with 9 bases spanning the gap. Germline values: CDR1 LGHDT, CDR2 YNNKEL (reference sequence). The CDR3: CASSARVGYTF. CDR3 nucleotides: TGTGCCAGCAGCGCCAGGGTAGGCTACACCTTC.

The V and J genes are TRBV9 and TRBJ2-7, with 7 bases fitting TRBD1. Germline V gene sequence: CDR1 SGDLS, CDR2 YYNGEE. J gave up 0 bases and V 3 bases, and 6 bases lay outside the gene matches. This CDR3 spans 15 amino acids. The CDR3 DNA reads TGTGCCAGCAGCGCGTACAGGGGAGCCTCCTACGAGCAGTACTTC. Translated, it gives CASSAYRGASYEQYF.

The table lists this clone with a count of one. The genes are TRBV7-3 and TRBJ2-3; 11 bases fit TRBD2. In germline, CDR1 is SGHTA, CDR2 FQGTGA. J was trimmed by 2 bases and V by 5 bases; bases with no gene match: 9. The length of the CDR3 is 17 residues. The CDR3 spells CASSPEDSGGVTDTQYF. CDR3 in DNA: TGTGCCAGCAGCCCGGAGGATAGCGGGGGGGTCACAGATACGCAGTATTTT.

The CDR3 region has the DNA TGTGCCAGCAGCTTAGGCCCCGCGGGAGAGGTGTTCTTC. Its protein is CASSLGPAGEVFF. V and J are TRBV13 and TRBJ2-1, with TRBD2 matching over 7 bases. CDR3 length: 13 amino acids. Unmatched junction bases numbered 8, after V lost 0 bases and J lost 15 bases. CDR1 and CDR2 (germline): PRHDT, FYEKMQ (reference sequence). Based on the CDR3 plus reference TRBV13 and TRBJ2-1, the full variable domain is AAGVIQSPRHLIKEKRETATLKCYPIPRHDTVYWYQQGPGQDPQFLISFYEKMQSDKGSIPDRFSAQQFSDYHSELNMSSLELGDSALYFCASSLGPAGEVFFGPGTRLTVL.

This clone was detected once. V gene TRBV9 combines with J gene TRBJ1-2, with D hard to call. The V gene's germline CDR1 is SGDLS and CDR2 YYNGEE. CDR3 size: 13 residues. V lost 1 base to trimming and J lost 1 base, with 5 bases between them. CDR3 sequence reads: CASSVTGNYGYTF. CDR3 nucleotides: TGTGCCAGCAGCGTAACCGGTAACTATGGCTACACCTTC.

The chain links TRBV6-5 to TRBJ2-5, with TRBD2 matching over 7 bases. The CDR3 has 16 amino acids. Germline trimming cut 0 bases from V and 5 bases from J; bases unmatched to any gene: 9. Germline-derived CDR1 and CDR2 are MNHEY and SVGAGI. The CDR3 here is CASSYSGGRVGETQYF. The CDR3, as DNA: TGTGCCAGCAGTTACTCGGGTGGGAGGGTTGGCGAGACCCAGTACTTC.

This rearrangement joins TRBV2 to TRBJ1-1; D may be TRBD1 (6 bases). Trimming took 9 bases from V and 5 from J, leaving 13 bases between them. This CDR3 is 12 amino acids long. Looked up from germline, CDR1 is SNHLY and CDR2 is FYNNEI. CDR3 nucleotides: TGTGCCAGTAATACAGGGCTAACTGAAGCTTTCTTT. Residues: CASNTGLTEAFF. The variable domain in full, with the rest retrieved from reference TRBV2 and TRBJ1-1, is EPEVTQTPSHQVTQMGQEVILRCVPISNHLYFYWYRQILGQKVEFLVSFYNNEISEKSEIFDDQFSVERPDGSNFTLKIRSTKLEDSAMYFCASNTGLTEAFFGQGTRLTVV.

This clone is a singleton in its sample. J is TRBJ2-2 and V is TRBV10-3; weak D call: TRBD1 (5 bases). Germline V gene data show CDR1 as ENHRY and CDR2 as SYGVKD. The CDR3 is 15 residues long. Trimming left V 4 bases short and J 3 bases short, with 12 bases between. DNA for the CDR3: TGTGCCATCAGTGCTGTAGGGGTGGACACCGGGGAGCTGTTTTTT. Translation gives CAISAVGVDTGELFF.

Concerning this clone: Sequence at one end of the junction differs from germline and may be a read error. J is TRBJ1-5 and V is TRBV6-2 or TRBV6-3, with 9 bases matching TRBD1. This CDR3 is 14 amino acids long. CDR1 MNHEY and CDR2 SVGEGT come from the germline V gene. The CDR3 is CASSSLGPGQGSYF. CDR3 coding DNA: TGTGCCAGCAGTTCATTAGGGCCGGGACAGGGCTCCTATTTT.

The chain combines TRBV7-8 with TRBJ1-2, with D possibly being TRBD1 (6 bases). Deletions cut 5 bases from V and 7 bases from J, with 14 bases between. Germline loops: CDR1 SGHVS, CDR2 FQNEAQ. The CDR3 has 13 residues. CDR3: CASSKGGVFGYTF. The CDR3 DNA follows: TGTGCCAGCAGCAAAGGGGGGGTTTTTGGCTACACCTTC.

This clone was seen a single time. J is TRBJ2-7 and V is TRBV6-2 or TRBV6-3; a possible D gene is TRBD1 (5 bases). Per germline, CDR1 MNHEY and CDR2 SVGEGT. The ends were cut back, 6 bases at V and 5 bases at J, with 20 bases in the middle. CDR3 length: 15 residues. The DNA of the CDR3 is TGTGCCAGCAGCCATAGGTCGCAGGGTCGGCACGAGCAGTACTTC. Amino acid sequence: CASSHRSQGRHEQYF.

This chain uses TRBV9 with TRBJ2-1, with TRBD1 identical over 11 bases. The V and J ends lost 4 bases and 7 bases, in that order; junction bases with no gene match: 7. This CDR3 spans 15 amino acids. Looked up from germline, CDR1 is SGDLS and CDR2 is YYNGEE. The CDR3 sequence is CASSTRTGGRNEQFF. DNA of the CDR3: TGTGCCAGCAGCACACGGACAGGGGGCCGGAATGAGCAGTTCTTC. The variable domain in full, with the rest retrieved from reference TRBV9 and TRBJ2-1, is DSGVTQTPKHLITATGQRVTLRCSPRSGDLSVYWYQQSLDQGLQFLIQYYNGEERAKGNILERFSAQQFPDLHSELNLSSLELGDSALYFCASSTRTGGRNEQFFGPGTRLTVL.

The V gene is TRBV11-2, the J gene TRBJ1-1, with 10 bases aligning to TRBD1. The CDR3 is 15 residues long. Germline CDR1 reads SGHAT; CDR2 reads FQNNGV. After removal of 6 bases from V and 5 bases from J, the junction contained 9 bases not matched to a gene. CDR3 sequence: CASRLTGTGVTEAFF. CDR3 in DNA: TGTGCCAGCAGACTGACCGGGACAGGGGTAACTGAAGCTTTCTTT.

The chain links TRBV5-1 to TRBJ2-2, with TRBD2 identical over 8 bases. Germline V CDR1 and CDR2: SGHRS, YFSETQ. This CDR3 region has 16 residues. V shed 4 bases, J shed 7 bases, and the junction held 12 bases outside the gene matches. Written as DNA, the CDR3 is TGCGCCAGCAGCCTACTGGTCGGGGGGGCCGGCGGGGAGCTGTTTTTT. This gives the protein CASSLLVGGAGGELFF.

The V call is TRBV3-1 (or the pseudogene TRBV3-2), the J call TRBJ2-7; a weak D match, TRBD2 (5 bases). The length of the CDR3 is 14 residues. V lost 1 base and J 1 base, leaving 8 bases between the germline ends. CDR1 and CDR2 from the germline V gene are LGHDT and YNNKEL (reference sequence). The CDR3 is CASSQGGGSYEQYF. CDR3 sequence (DNA): TGTGCCAGCAGCCAAGGAGGCGGGTCCTACGAGCAGTACTTC.